This T cell receptor (beta chain) is drawn from a study of cytomegalovirus exposure and HLA in healthy donors. Study-wide points: Across donors, presence/absence analyses took sequencing depth to be roughly uniform.

The CDR3 is 13 amino acids. Germline CDR1 reads WSHSY; CDR2 reads SAAADI. Trimming left V 9 bases short and J 3 bases short, with 9 bases between. A multiplex PCR was run with 60 Vbeta primers and 13 Jbeta primers. Only in-frame clones appear in the TCRdb table, and some are missing; sequencing was by immunoSEQ multiplex PCR. The sample lists over 150,000 clones, 84% occurring once. With regard to this clone: Antigen unknown.

The source is a girl between 10 and 17 years old in good health and CMV-seropositive. The sample taken for sequencing was PBMCs. This chain connects TRBV10-2 to TRBJ1-6; D perhaps matches TRBD1 (5 bases). CDR3 residues: CASGDYYNSPLHF. The CDR3 nucleotides read TGCGCCAGTGGGGACTACTATAATTCACCCCTCCACTTT.